The 23 T cell receptor beta chains in this list originate from one sample, sequenced in a study of blood T cell repertoires in COVID-19. Assay used: immunoSEQ multiplex PCR; TCRdb lists only in-frame clones, some missing. The profile shows under 130,000 clones, under 75% of them singletons. The sample consisted of peripheral blood. All receptors come from a man aged 80 or over with acute or convalescent COVID-19.

The chain joins TRBV6-5 to TRBJ2-7; 9 bases fit TRBD1. Germline V gene sequence: CDR1 MNHEY, CDR2 SVGAGI. CDR3 length: 13 residues. Germline trimming cut 6 bases from V and 6 bases from J; bases unmatched to any gene: 6. The CDR3 DNA reads TGTGCCAGCAGCCGACAGGGGGTGGGCGAGCAGTACTTC. Protein sequence: CASSRQGVGEQYF.

The chain couples TRBV5-1 to TRBJ2-5, with TRBD2 matching 7 bases. The CDR3 totals 15 residues. Looked up from germline, CDR1 is SGHRS and CDR2 is YFSETQ. Losses at the gene ends were 4 bases for V and 5 bases for J; bases not matched to a gene: 11. The CDR3 here is CASSPPRGGLETQYF. For the CDR3, the DNA is TGCGCCAGCAGCCCCCCCCGCGGGGGTCTTGAGACCCAGTACTTC.

V is TRBV28 and J is TRBJ1-1, with D perhaps matching TRBD1 (6 bases). Germline CDR1 and CDR2: MDHEN and SYDVKM. This CDR3 contains 14 residues. Trimming took 7 bases from V and 1 from J, leaving 13 bases between them. CDR3 region: CASTEQGWNTEAFF. DNA of the CDR3: TGTGCCAGCACGGAGCAGGGGTGGAACACTGAAGCTTTCTTT.

Note on this clone: One end of the junction does not line up with germline, which may come from a read error. This chain connects TRBV7-9 to TRBJ2-3; 7 nucleotides align to TRBD2. Germline CDR1 and CDR2: SEHNR and FQNEAQ (reference sequence). CDR3 length equals 15 residues. Here the CDR3 DNA reads TGTGCCAGCAACTTAATGTCAGGGAGGGGCGATACGCAGTATTTT. Its translation is CASNLMSGRGDTQYF.

The chain carries TRBV10-3 and TRBJ2-1, with D possibly being TRBD2 (6 bases). The V gene lost 10 bases and the J gene lost 3 bases, with 13 bases spanning the gap. Germline values: CDR1 ENHRY, CDR2 SYGVKD. There are 13 residues in the CDR3. The CDR3: CATLPGLYNEQFF. The CDR3 DNA is TGTGCCACCCTTCCGGGACTCTACAATGAGCAGTTCTTC.

This chain connects TRBV25-1 to TRBJ1-6; 9 bases are a match to TRBD1. The CDR3 is 13 residues long. Germline V gene sequence: CDR1 MGHDK, CDR2 SYGVNS. Trimming cost V 8 bases and J 8 bases; bases outside gene matches: 4. The CDR3 nucleotides read TGTGCCAGCGTTGGGACAGGGCATTCACCCCTCCACTTT. Protein sequence: CASVGTGHSPLHF.

This clone was observed a single time. Different DNA sequences within this sample yield the same CDR3. The chain couples TRBV6-5 to TRBJ2-7, with 8 bases that match TRBD1. From germline, CDR1 is MNHEY and CDR2 SVGAGI. The junction had 9 bases not matched to a gene; V was cut back by 4 bases and J by 7 bases. This CDR3 region has 14 residues. The CDR3 region is CASSSMDRVGEQYF. In nucleotides, the CDR3 is TGTGCCAGCAGTTCTATGGACAGGGTAGGAGAGCAGTACTTC.

In this sample, this clone turned up once. This chain uses TRBV18 with TRBJ1-2; D may be TRBD1 (5 bases). Trimming shortened V by 1 base and J by 4 bases, and 10 bases separated the two germline ends. The CDR3 is 14 amino acids. Germline assignment: CDR1 KGHSH and CDR2 LQKENI. Written as DNA, the CDR3 is TGTGCCAGCTCACCACGGTCAGGGATCTATGGCTACACCTTC. Encoded protein: CASSPRSGIYGYTF.

This clone was picked up a small number of times. This chain uses TRBV5-1 with TRBJ2-5; 7 bases align to TRBD1. J was trimmed by 7 bases and V by 4 bases; bases with no gene match: 16. The CDR3 is 16 amino acids. The germline V gene encodes CDR1 SGHRS and CDR2 YFSETQ. CDR3 loop: CASSPRQGRTSGTQYF. As DNA, the CDR3 is TGCGCCAGCAGCCCAAGACAGGGCAGGACAAGCGGGACCCAGTACTTC.

The chain links TRBV5-4 to TRBJ2-7; the D gene is possibly TRBD2 (5 bases). The CDR3 has 14 amino acids. Germline lookup yields CDR1 SGHNT and CDR2 YYREEE (reference sequence). V shed 4 bases and J shed 4 bases, with 15 bases lying between them. The CDR3 protein is CASSPRTGKYEQYF. The CDR3 DNA is TGTGCCAGCAGCCCACGGACGGGGAAGTACGAGCAGTACTTC. Full variable domain (remainder filled in from reference TRBV5-4 and TRBJ2-7): ETGVTQSPTHLIKTRGQQVTLRCSSQSGHNTVSWYQQALGQGPQFIFQYYREEENGRGNFPPRFSGLQFPNYSSELNVNALELDDSALYLCASSPRTGKYEQYFGPGTRLTVT.

The J gene is TRBJ2-7, the V gene TRBV2; D may be TRBD2 (6 bases). The V gene's germline CDR1 is SNHLY and CDR2 FYNNEI. The CDR3 consists of 14 residues. V gave up 5 bases and J gave up 3 bases, with 14 bases separating them. The CDR3 spells CASSRVGSIYEQYF. The CDR3 DNA follows: TGTGCCAGCAGTAGGGTCGGGAGTATCTACGAGCAGTACTTC. Full variable domain (outside the CDR3, taken from reference TRBV2 and TRBJ2-7): EPEVTQTPSHQVTQMGQEVILRCVPISNHLYFYWYRQILGQKVEFLVSFYNNEISEKSEIFDDQFSVERPDGSNFTLKIRSTKLEDSAMYFCASSRVGSIYEQYFGPGTRLTVT.

The chain is built from TRBV5-6 and TRBJ2-3, with a possible D match to TRBD2 (6 bases). The CDR3 sequence is 18 residues long. CDR1 is SGHDT and CDR2 is YYEEEE in the germline V gene. Trimming took 1 base from V and 0 from J, leaving 18 bases between them. CDR3 DNA: TGTGCCAGCAGCTTGTGGGGCGCGGGACGAGCTAGCACAGATACGCAGTATTTT. It specifies CASSLWGAGRASTDTQYF.

The CDR3 DNA sequence: TGTGCCAGCAGCCTCGACAGGGTATCACCCCTCCACTTT. Translated, it gives CASSLDRVSPLHF. The rearrangement links TRBV7-2 to TRBJ1-6, with TRBD1 matching 7 bases. V gave up 5 bases and J gave up 10 bases; unmatched junction bases: 5. The CDR3 has 13 residues. Germline CDR1 is SGHTA and CDR2 is FQGNSA.

For the CDR3, the DNA is TGTGCCAGCAGCTTGGGGGACAGAGGGACCCAGTACTTC. This encodes CASSLGDRGTQYF. The gene calls are TRBV5-6 and TRBJ2-5, with 7 bases matching TRBD1. The CDR3 is made up of 13 amino acids. From germline, CDR1 is SGHDT and CDR2 YYEEEE. Trimming at V came to 0 bases and at J to 7 bases, leaving 3 bases not matched to a gene.

This clone was counted between two and nine times. The chain uses TRBV5-1 and TRBJ1-1; 11 bases are shared with TRBD1. Germline CDR1 and CDR2: SGHRS and YFSETQ. V lost 4 bases and J lost 3; bases outside the gene matches: 8. The CDR3 is 16 amino acids. In nucleotides, the CDR3 is TGCGCCAGCAGCCCAGGACAGGGGGCTGATCACACTGAAGCTTTCTTT. Its protein is CASSPGQGADHTEAFF.

This clone was recorded many times. V and J are TRBV7-6 and TRBJ1-1; unclear D gene. The CDR3 runs 13 residues. Germline V gene data show CDR1 as SGHVS and CDR2 as FNYEAQ. The V and J ends lost 5 bases and 3 bases respectively, with 10 bases between them. CDR3 protein: CASSPPGYTEAFF. The CDR3 DNA reads as TGTGCCAGCAGCCCCCCCGGTTACACTGAAGCTTTCTTT.

The chain employs TRBV20-1 and TRBJ1-2; D uncertain. From germline, CDR1 is DFQATT and CDR2 SNEGSKA (reference sequence). This CDR3 comprises 9 residues. CDR3 residues: CRPPGGYTF. CDR3 nucleotide sequence: TGCAGACCTCCAGGTGGCTACACCTTC.

The J gene is TRBJ1-5, the V gene TRBV5-5, with 7 bases lining up with TRBD1. Germline loops: CDR1 SGHKS, CDR2 YYEKEE (reference sequence). The V segment lost 3 bases and the J segment 9 bases; nucleotides outside the gene matches: 12. This CDR3 spans 15 amino acids. DNA of the CDR3: TGTGCCAGCAGCTGGGGACAGAGCCTACGGGGGCCCCAGCATTTT. This codes for CASSWGQSLRGPQHF.

The V call is TRBV27, the J call TRBJ2-3; TRBD2 aligns across 7 bases. The trim removed 3 bases at V and 2 bases at J, leaving 8 bases unmatched. The CDR3 runs 16 residues. CDR1 is MNHEY, CDR2 SMNVEV, per germline (reference sequence). The CDR3 region has the DNA TGTGCCAGCAGTTTTAGCGGGCGGCGTACCACAGATACGCAGTATTTT. Translating gives CASSFSGRRTTDTQYF.

The chain carries TRBV6-5 and TRBJ1-4; D gene uncertain. Germline V CDR1 and CDR2: MNHEY, SVGAGI. The CDR3 has 15 amino acids. Trimming took 0 bases from V and 4 from J, leaving 9 bases between them. CDR3 nucleotide sequence: TGTGCCAGCAGTTACTCCAGGCAGAATAATGAAAAACTGTTTTTT. The encoded protein is CASSYSRQNNEKLFF.

Concerning this clone: The sample carries other DNA sequences with the same CDR3. The chain combines TRBV28 with TRBJ1-5; 8 positions match TRBD1. This CDR3 has 15 amino acids. With V trimmed by 5 bases and J by 2 bases, 5 bases remained unmatched. Germline V gene lookup returns CDR1 MDHEN and CDR2 SYDVKM. The CDR3 nucleotides read TGTGCCAGCAGTCGGGGGACAGGCGGCAATCAGCCCCAGCATTTT. Amino acids: CASSRGTGGNQPQHF.

The V gene is TRBV12-2, the J gene TRBJ2-2; TRBD2, the table's D call, lacks a check against the DNA. TRBV12-2 is described as a pseudogene. The CDR3 length is 17 residues. The CDR3 nucleotides read TGTGCAAGTCGCTTAGTATCGACGGAGATGGACACCGGGGAGCTGTTTTTT. Translating gives CASRLVSTEMDTGELFF.

This clone came up a few times. The chain carries TRBV6-5 and TRBJ2-7; D not certain. The CDR3 contains 14 residues. V lost 5 bases to trimming and J lost 3 bases, with 14 bases between them. Germline V CDR1 and CDR2: MNHEY, SVGAGI. This CDR3 is CASSKAVENYEQYF. The CDR3 DNA reads as TGTGCCAGCAGTAAGGCGGTCGAGAACTACGAGCAGTACTTC.